The 5 T cell receptor beta chains below were found in one sample sequenced in a study of graft-versus-host responses after intestinal transplantation. Both intraepithelial and lamina propria lymphocytes were released by processing graft tissue. Produced via immunoSEQ multiplex PCR; TCRdb's table is partial and in-frame only. The repertoire holds tens of thousands of clones, approximately 88% seen once, with under 2% in the top ten. This sample comprised ileum tissue, obtained 350 to 400 days after transplant. All receptors come from a human patient who received an intestinal transplant, so some T cells may come from the graft donor.

J is TRBJ2-3 and V is TRBV11-1; 12 nucleotides line up with TRBD1. The CDR3 sequence is 15 residues long. CDR1 is SGHAT, CDR2 FQDESV, per germline (reference sequence). V shed 3 bases and J 4 bases; nucleotides not matched to a gene: 2. CDR3 sequence reads: CASSLGTGGSDTQYF. In DNA form, the CDR3 reads TGTGCCAGCAGCTTGGGGACAGGGGGCTCAGATACGCAGTATTTT.

The rearrangement joins TRBV6-1 to TRBJ1-6; D may be TRBD1 (6 bases). CDR3 size: 16 residues. V was pared by 6 bases and J by 4 bases, with 16 bases between. From germline, CDR1 is MNHNS and CDR2 SASEGT. CDR3 sequence: CASSETGNLYNSPLHF. CDR3 nucleotides: TGTGCCAGCAGCGAAACAGGGAACCTGTATAATTCACCCCTCCACTTT.

For this clone: One end of the junction varies from germline; a read error may be responsible. The V gene is TRBV6-1, the J gene TRBJ2-2, with 9 bases aligning to TRBD2. The CDR3 covers 17 residues. The germline V gene has CDR1 MNHNS and CDR2 SASEGT. The CDR3 reads CAISEGGSGGNTGELFF. The CDR3 DNA reads as TGTGCCATCAGTGAGGGAGGTAGCGGGGGGAACACCGGGGAGCTGTTTTTT.

This rearrangement joins TRBV6-5 to TRBJ2-5; D gene uncertain. Germline V CDR1 and CDR2: MNHEY, SVGAGI. The germline V and J ends were trimmed by 8 bases and 9 bases, with 13 bases remaining between them. This CDR3 region has 11 residues. CDR3 loop: CASGPDWAQYF. The CDR3 DNA sequence: TGTGCCAGCGGTCCTGATTGGGCCCAGTACTTC.

The CDR3 DNA sequence: TGTGCCAGCAGCTTGGCAAGGGACAGGGACTTGGAGACCCAGTACTTC. Residues: CASSLARDRDLETQYF. V usage is TRBV5-6 and J usage is TRBJ2-5; 9 bases align to TRBD1. CDR1 is SGHDT, CDR2 YYEEEE, per germline. V was pared by 0 bases and J by 5 bases, with 8 bases of the junction left unmatched. CDR3 size: 16 residues.